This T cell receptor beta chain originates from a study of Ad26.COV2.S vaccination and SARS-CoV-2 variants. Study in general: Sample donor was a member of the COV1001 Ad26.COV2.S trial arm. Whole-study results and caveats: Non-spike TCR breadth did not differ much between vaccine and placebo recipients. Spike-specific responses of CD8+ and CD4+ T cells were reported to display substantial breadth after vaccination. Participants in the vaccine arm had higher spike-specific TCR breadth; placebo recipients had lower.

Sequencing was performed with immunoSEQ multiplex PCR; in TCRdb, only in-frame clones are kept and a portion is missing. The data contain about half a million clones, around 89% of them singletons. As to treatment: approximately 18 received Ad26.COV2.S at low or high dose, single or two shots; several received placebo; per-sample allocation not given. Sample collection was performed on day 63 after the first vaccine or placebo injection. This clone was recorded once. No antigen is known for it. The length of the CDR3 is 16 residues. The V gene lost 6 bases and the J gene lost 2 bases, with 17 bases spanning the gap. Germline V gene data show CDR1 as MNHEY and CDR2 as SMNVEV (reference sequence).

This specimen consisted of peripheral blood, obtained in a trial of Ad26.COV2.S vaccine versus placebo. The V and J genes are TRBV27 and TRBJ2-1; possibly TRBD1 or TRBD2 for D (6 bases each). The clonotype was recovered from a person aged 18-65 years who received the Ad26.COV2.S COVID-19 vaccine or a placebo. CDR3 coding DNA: TGTGCCAGCAGAGGGGGACCGGGGGTCACCTACAATGAGCAGTTCTTC. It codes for CASRGGPGVTYNEQFF.